The 27 T cell receptor beta chains reported below all come from one sample, sequenced in a study of radiotherapy plus CTLA-4 blockade in lung cancer. TCRdb's copy holds only in-frame clones and misses some; the assay was immunoSEQ multiplex PCR. The sample holds some 51,000 clones, 77% seen once. The specimen comprised peripheral blood, sampled from a patient treated with radiotherapy plus ipilimumab. All receptors come from a human donor with non-small cell lung cancer whose response to radiotherapy plus ipilimumab could not be evaluated.

This sequence joins TRBV7-6 and TRBJ2-1, with 11 bases lining up with TRBD1. This CDR3 is built from 15 residues. The germline gives CDR1 SGHVS, CDR2 FNYEAQ. Trimming at V came to 1 base and at J to 5 bases, leaving 1 base not matched to a gene. CDR3 amino acids: CASSLGGQGDNEQFF. The DNA of the CDR3 is TGTGCCAGCAGCTTAGGGGGACAGGGGGACAATGAGCAGTTCTTC.

Only one count was recorded for this clone. The V gene is TRBV2, the J gene TRBJ1-6; possible D gene TRBD1, 5 bases. Trimming removed 6 bases from V and 8 bases from J, with 20 bases in between. Germline lookup yields CDR1 SNHLY and CDR2 FYNNEI. The CDR3 runs to 16 residues. CDR3 residues: CASRSSRGAPDSPLHF. The CDR3 DNA is TGTGCCAGCAGATCATCACGTGGGGCGCCGGATTCACCCCTCCACTTT.

This clone was observed once. The rearrangement links TRBV27 to TRBJ1-1, with D possibly matching TRBD1 (6 bases). The V end was cut by 3 bases, the J end by 1 base, with 6 bases between. There are 13 residues in the CDR3. Germline CDR1 and CDR2: MNHEY and SMNVEV (reference sequence). CDR3 residues: CASSLTGNTEAFF. CDR3 nucleotides: TGTGCCAGCAGTTTGACAGGGAACACTGAAGCTTTCTTT.

The genes are TRBV4-2 and TRBJ2-7; 8 nucleotides line up with TRBD2. The CDR3 extends over 18 amino acids. The germline V gene has CDR1 LGHNA and CDR2 YNFKEQ. V lost 0 bases and J lost 3; bases outside the gene matches: 13. The CDR3 nucleotides read TGTGCCAGCAGCCAAGATCCCCACCTCAGCGGGAGCGTCTACGAGCAGTACTTC. As protein: CASSQDPHLSGSVYEQYF.

The J gene is TRBJ2-1, the V gene TRBV7-9; TRBD2 is a possible D gene (5 bases). V was clipped by 4 bases and J by 10 bases, with 11 bases between them. This CDR3 has 12 amino acids. CDR1 is SEHNR and CDR2 is FQNEAQ in the germline V gene (reference sequence). The CDR3 nucleotides read TGTGCCAGCAGCTCCCAGAGGGCCGAGCAGTTCTTC. It translates to CASSSQRAEQFF.

The rearrangement uses TRBV6-5 and TRBJ1-2, with D tentatively TRBD1 (6 bases). Germline loops: CDR1 MNHEY, CDR2 SVGAGI. The V end lost 6 bases, the J end lost 5 bases, and 16 bases lay between the germline ends. This CDR3 has 14 amino acids. CDR3 coding DNA: TGTGCCAGCAGCTCATCCGCAGGGGCGTATGGCTACACCTTC. As protein: CASSSSAGAYGYTF.

The V gene is TRBV6-1, the J gene TRBJ2-7, with 13 bases matching TRBD2. The germline gives CDR1 MNHNS, CDR2 SASEGT. The CDR3 is 13 amino acids. With V trimmed by 5 bases and J by 12 bases, 7 bases remained unmatched. The CDR3 sequence is CASSRTSGGGGYF. The CDR3 bases are TGTGCCAGCAGTAGAACTAGCGGGGGGGGTGGGTACTTC.

V gene TRBV7-2 combines with J gene TRBJ2-2; 9 nucleotides align to TRBD1. The V gene end was trimmed by 2 bases and the J gene end by 3 bases; junction bases not matched to a gene: 4. Germline V gene lookup returns CDR1 SGHTA and CDR2 FQGNSA. The CDR3 is 16 amino acids. CDR3 sequence (DNA): TGTGCCAGCAGCTTAAGGTGGGACAGGGACACCGGGGAGCTGTTTTTT. It yields the protein CASSLRWDRDTGELFF. The full variable domain, in which reference TRBV7-2 and TRBJ2-2 provide the parts outside the CDR3, is GAGVSQSPSNKVTEKGKDVELRCDPISGHTALYWYRQSLGQGLEFLIYFQGNSAPDKSGLPSDRFSAERTGGSVSTLTIQRTQQEDSAVYLCASSLRWDRDTGELFFGEGSRLTVL.

CDR3 DNA: TGTGCCAGCTCACCATGGGCTAGCGGGGGGGCTGACGAGCAGTACTTC. It encodes CASSPWASGGADEQYF. The chain employs TRBV18 and TRBJ2-7; 12 bases fit TRBD2. V gave up 2 bases and J gave up 5 bases; unmatched junction bases: 7. The V gene's germline CDR1 is KGHSH and CDR2 LQKENI. This CDR3 comprises 16 residues.

CDR3 amino acids: CASSPSGEYNEQFF. The CDR3 bases are TGCGCCAGCAGCCCCAGCGGGGAGTACAATGAGCAGTTCTTC. V and J are TRBV5-1 and TRBJ2-1; 7 bases agree with TRBD2. CDR1 is SGHRS and CDR2 is YFSETQ in the germline V gene. J lost 4 bases, V lost 4 bases, and 5 bases had no gene match. CDR3 length equals 14 residues. Looking up the rest from reference TRBV5-1 and TRBJ2-1 gives the full variable domain: KAGVTQTPRYLIKTRGQQVTLSCSPISGHRSVSWYQQTPGQGLQFLFEYFSETQRNKGNFPGRFSGRQFSNSRSEMNVSTLELGDSALYLCASSPSGEYNEQFFGPGTRLTVL.

The chain recombines TRBV27 with TRBJ1-6, with TRBD1 as a possible D gene (6 bases). The CDR3 has 15 residues. V was shortened by 3 bases and J by 9 bases, with 15 bases between the two germline ends. The germline gives CDR1 MNHEY, CDR2 SMNVEV (reference sequence). CDR3 sequence: CASSFPPGEGSPLHF. CDR3 sequence (DNA): TGTGCCAGCAGTTTCCCTCCAGGGGAAGGTTCACCCCTCCACTTT.

The DNA of the CDR3 is TGCGCCAGCAGCGACAGGGGGCTCTCTGGAAACACCATATATTTT. This sequence encodes CASSDRGLSGNTIYF. The V call is TRBV5-1, the J call TRBJ1-3, with 10 nucleotides matching TRBD1. Germline-derived CDR1 and CDR2 are SGHRS and YFSETQ. V shed 4 bases and J 0 bases; nucleotides not matched to a gene: 1. The CDR3 extends over 15 amino acids.

The rearrangement joins TRBV5-1 to TRBJ2-7; 8 bases match TRBD1. V trimming: 5 bases; J trimming: 1 base; junction bases outside the gene matches: 5. Germline lookup yields CDR1 SGHRS and CDR2 YFSETQ. The CDR3 is made up of 14 amino acids. The CDR3 DNA follows: TGCGCCAGCAGGCCCGGGACAGGTTCCTACGAGCAGTACTTC. Translating it yields CASRPGTGSYEQYF.

This clone appeared a single time. The sample has other DNA sequences that encode this CDR3 too. This CDR3 reads CASKGQGNNSPLHF. In nucleotides, the CDR3 is TGTGCCAGCAAGGGACAGGGTAATAATTCACCCCTCCACTTT. The gene calls are TRBV2 and TRBJ1-6; 9 bases are shared with TRBD1. This CDR3 has 14 residues. Germline V lookup: CDR1 SNHLY, CDR2 FYNNEI. J lost 5 bases, V lost 7 bases, and 3 bases had no gene match.

V is TRBV10-1 and J is TRBJ1-1; D is perhaps TRBD1 (5 bases). The germline V and J ends were trimmed by 2 bases and 6 bases, with 16 bases remaining between them. The CDR3 length is 15 residues. The germline V gene has CDR1 WNHNN and CDR2 SYGVQD (reference sequence). DNA for the CDR3: TGCGCCAGCAGTGAGAATTGGGGCAGGGCGCCTGAAGCTTTCTTT. The encoded protein is CASSENWGRAPEAFF.

The chain couples TRBV28 to TRBJ1-5; 8 bases align to TRBD1. Looked up from germline, CDR1 is MDHEN and CDR2 is SYDVKM. Trimming cost V 3 bases and J 6 bases; bases outside gene matches: 4. CDR3 size: 14 residues. This CDR3 reads CASSLQGAVQPQHF. DNA for the CDR3: TGTGCCAGCAGTTTGCAGGGGGCGGTTCAGCCCCAGCATTTT.

V gene TRBV11-2 combines with J gene TRBJ2-5; 10 bases line up with TRBD2. V was pared by 5 bases and J by 5 bases, with 8 bases of the junction left unmatched. The V gene's germline CDR1 is SGHAT and CDR2 FQNNGV. The CDR3 totals 15 residues. CDR3 amino acids: CASSHSGGAVETQYF. The CDR3 DNA follows: TGTGCCAGCAGCCACAGCGGGGGGGCGGTTGAGACCCAGTACTTC.

The rearrangement joins TRBV6-5 to TRBJ1-5; 7 nucleotides line up with TRBD1. The CDR3 has 15 amino acids. V was pared by 2 bases and J by 2 bases, with 3 bases of the junction left unmatched. The germline gives CDR1 MNHEY, CDR2 SVGAGI. The CDR3 nucleotides are TGTGCCAGCAGTTACAGGACAGGAGGCAATCAGCCCCAGCATTTT. Translation gives CASSYRTGGNQPQHF.

The rearrangement joins TRBV15 to TRBJ1-4; 7 bases fit TRBD1. CDR1 is LNHNV and CDR2 is YYDKDF in the germline V gene (reference sequence). The CDR3 is 14 amino acids. Unmatched junction bases numbered 3, after V lost 1 base and J lost 7 bases. The CDR3 is CATSRANRGEKLFF. In nucleotides, the CDR3 is TGTGCCACCAGCAGAGCGAACAGGGGTGAAAAACTGTTTTTT.

This chain connects TRBV11-2 to TRBJ2-7, with D unresolved. Germline values: CDR1 SGHAT, CDR2 FQNNGV. The CDR3 covers 12 residues. V lost 1 base and J 7 bases, leaving 8 bases between the germline ends. DNA for the CDR3: TGTGCCAGCAGCTTAGTCCGGCGGGAGCAGTACTTC. It translates to CASSLVRREQYF.

This chain connects TRBV7-6 to TRBJ2-7, with TRBD1 matching over 10 bases. CDR3 length: 14 residues. Germline V gene lookup returns CDR1 SGHVS and CDR2 FNYEAQ. V gave up 5 bases and J gave up 2 bases; unmatched junction bases: 3. The CDR3 protein is CASSPGTGAYEQYF. In DNA, the CDR3 is TGTGCCAGCAGCCCCGGGACAGGGGCCTACGAGCAGTACTTC.

This sequence joins TRBV4-2 and TRBJ2-6, with TRBD2 matching over 10 bases. Trimming at V came to 4 bases and at J to 4 bases, leaving 7 bases not matched to a gene. Germline V lookup: CDR1 LGHNA, CDR2 YNFKEQ. The CDR3 is 17 amino acids. CDR3 coding DNA: TGTGCCAGCAGCCCTAGCGGGGGCCCTGGGGGGGCCAACGTCCTGACTTTC. It yields the protein CASSPSGGPGGANVLTF.

This chain joins TRBV11-2 and TRBJ2-5; D possibly corresponds to TRBD1 (6 bases). Germline values: CDR1 SGHAT, CDR2 FQNNGV. The CDR3 runs to 13 residues. Trimming shortened V by 5 bases and J by 4 bases, and 11 bases separated the two germline ends. CDR3 region: CASSLAGVETQYF. The DNA of the CDR3 is TGTGCCAGCAGCCTGGCAGGGGTAGAGACCCAGTACTTC.

The chain joins TRBV27 to TRBJ2-1, with a tentative D call TRBD2 (6 bases). CDR1 is MNHEY, CDR2 SMNVEV, per germline (reference sequence). This CDR3 is built from 14 residues. The V end lost 6 bases, the J end lost 12 bases, and 21 bases lay between the germline ends. CDR3 coding DNA: TGTGCCAGCAGAACCCAAGTATCCAGCGGGTTGCAGTTCTTC. Protein sequence: CASRTQVSSGLQFF.

The chain links TRBV28 to TRBJ1-2; D remains unclear. The CDR3 consists of 12 residues. CDR1 is MDHEN, CDR2 SYDVKM, per germline. Trimming left V 1 base short and J 6 bases short, with 6 bases between. The CDR3 nucleotides are TGTGCCAGCAGTTTATCTTATGATGGCTACACCTTC. Translation gives CASSLSYDGYTF.

The chain carries TRBV10-1 and TRBJ1-2; TRBD1 might be the D (6 bases). This CDR3 region has 14 residues. CDR1 is WNHNN, CDR2 SYGVQD, per germline (reference sequence). Trimming removed 5 bases from V and 2 bases from J, with 12 bases in between. The DNA of the CDR3 is TGCGCCAGCAGTCCCCGGACAGCGAACTATGGCTACACCTTC. Translating it yields CASSPRTANYGYTF.

The chain carries TRBV10-1 and TRBJ2-3, with 9 bases aligning to TRBD2. The V gene's germline CDR1 is WNHNN and CDR2 SYGVQD (reference sequence). The junction had 7 bases not matched to a gene; V was cut back by 2 bases and J by 4 bases. The CDR3 runs to 16 residues. The CDR3 sequence: CASSENGGRASDTQYF. The CDR3 DNA sequence: TGCGCCAGCAGTGAGAATGGCGGGAGGGCCTCAGATACGCAGTATTTT.